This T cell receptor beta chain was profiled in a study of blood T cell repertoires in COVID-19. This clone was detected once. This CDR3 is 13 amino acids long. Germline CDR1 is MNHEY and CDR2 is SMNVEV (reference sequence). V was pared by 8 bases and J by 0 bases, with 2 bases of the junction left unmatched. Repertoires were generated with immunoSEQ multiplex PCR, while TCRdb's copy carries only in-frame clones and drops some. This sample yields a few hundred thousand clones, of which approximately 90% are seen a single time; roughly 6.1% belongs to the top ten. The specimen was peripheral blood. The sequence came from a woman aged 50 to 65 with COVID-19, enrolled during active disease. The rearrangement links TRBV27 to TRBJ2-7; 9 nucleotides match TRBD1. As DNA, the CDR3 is TGTGCCAGCCGGACAGGGGCCTCCTACGAGCAGTACTTC. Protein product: CASRTGASYEQYF.